The 21 T cell receptor beta chains below were found in one sample sequenced in a study of memory CD8 T cells in hepatitis C reinfection listed by TCRdb under 2017. The time point label, as the study defines it: peak reinfection, 3 to 8 weeks after reinfection detection. TCR sequencing was performed on the sorted cells directly ex vivo, without any in vitro expansion beforehand. Libraries were prepared through the immunoSEQ multiplex PCR assay. What TCRdb holds here is the immuneACCESS table cut down to in-frame rearrangements. Part of the clones is not present; checked against another copy, under half of the missing clones reflect an unresolved V gene, and the others are unexplained. The sample table lists under 50,000 clones, around nine tenths of them with a count of one. Together, the top ten hold 1% to 1.5% of the sample. Sequenced material: naive CD8+ T cells sorted from blood. What this sample's cell subset or site label stands for: total naive CD8+CD45RO- T cells. The receptors were gathered from a man aged 18 to 30 with hepatitis C virus infection.

The DNA of the CDR3 is TGCGCCAGCAGCTTGGGAGCGGGAGCTGGAAACATTCAGTACTTC. Translated: CASSLGAGAGNIQYF. The chain is built from TRBV5-1 and TRBJ2-4, with TRBD2 identical over 8 bases. V shed 0 bases and J 6 bases; nucleotides not matched to a gene: 5. This CDR3 comprises 15 residues. Per the germline V gene, CDR1 is SGHRS and CDR2 is YFSETQ.

This clone was observed once. Other DNA sequences in the same sample also yield this CDR3. CDR3 in amino acids: CASSPQIEAFF. In DNA, the CDR3 is TGTGCCAGCAGCCCGCAGATTGAAGCTTTCTTT. This chain connects TRBV11-2 to TRBJ1-1; D is unclear. The CDR3 extends over 11 amino acids. The V end was cut by 5 bases, the J end by 7 bases, with 8 bases between. The germline gives CDR1 SGHAT, CDR2 FQNNGV.

The rearrangement joins TRBV5-1 to TRBJ2-3; 9 bases map to TRBD2. CDR1 is SGHRS, CDR2 YFSETQ, per germline. This CDR3 is built from 15 residues. The V segment lost 1 base and the J segment 0 bases; nucleotides outside the gene matches: 0. The CDR3 DNA reads as TGCGCCAGCAGCTTGACTAGCGGGAGCACAGATACGCAGTATTTT. Protein: CASSLTSGSTDTQYF.

In this sample, this clone turned up once. The chain carries TRBV4-1 and TRBJ2-2; TRBD1 is a possible D gene (6 bases). V was shortened by 2 bases and J by 6 bases, with 7 bases between the two germline ends. Per the germline V gene, CDR1 is MGHRA and CDR2 is YSYEKL. The CDR3 sequence is 13 residues long. As DNA, the CDR3 is TGCGCCAGCAGCCAATACAGGGCCGGGGAGCTGTTTTTT. This codes for CASSQYRAGELFF.

The chain carries TRBV27 and TRBJ2-1; no clear D. In germline, CDR1 is MNHEY, CDR2 SMNVEV (reference sequence). Trimming cost V 10 bases and J 0 bases, with 13 bases left between them. This CDR3 is built from 14 residues. The CDR3, as DNA: TGTGCCACCCAAGGAGAGAGCTCCTACAATGAGCAGTTCTTC. This sequence encodes CATQGESSYNEQFF.

The chain carries TRBV5-1 and TRBJ2-1; TRBD2 aligns across 8 bases. There are 14 residues in the CDR3. Losses at the gene ends were 3 bases for V and 8 bases for J; bases not matched to a gene: 7. CDR1 and CDR2 from the germline V gene are SGHRS and YFSETQ. CDR3 protein: CASSSRTSWDEQFF. The CDR3 DNA reads as TGCGCCAGCAGCTCCCGGACTAGCTGGGATGAGCAGTTCTTC.

This clone was observed a few times. The chain joins TRBV6-5 to TRBJ1-1, with 7 bases aligning to TRBD1. CDR1 MNHEY and CDR2 SVGAGI come from the germline V gene. V gave up 6 bases and J gave up 3 bases; unmatched junction bases: 4. There are 13 residues in the CDR3. This CDR3 is CASSPTGDTEAFF. The CDR3 DNA sequence: TGTGCCAGCAGCCCAACAGGGGACACTGAAGCTTTCTTT.

The chain uses TRBV10-2 and TRBJ2-7, with a tentative D call TRBD1 (5 bases). The germline V and J ends were trimmed by 4 bases and 0 bases, with 10 bases remaining between them. This CDR3 region has 14 residues. Germline V CDR1 and CDR2: WSHSY, SAAADI. The CDR3 loop is CASSVARDSYEQYV. DNA of the CDR3: TGCGCCAGCAGTGTAGCCAGGGACTCCTACGAGCAGTACGTC.

This chain uses TRBV19 with TRBJ1-1; TRBD1 agrees at 7 bases. Germline-derived CDR1 and CDR2 are LNHDA and SQIVND (reference sequence). V shed 5 bases and J 1 base; nucleotides not matched to a gene: 4. The CDR3 is made up of 14 amino acids. This chain's CDR3 is CASSEQGWNTEAFF. DNA of the CDR3: TGTGCCAGTAGTGAACAGGGGTGGAACACTGAAGCTTTCTTT.

The chain links TRBV2 to TRBJ1-1, with TRBD1 identical over 10 bases. The CDR3 consists of 16 residues. J lost 4 bases, V lost 5 bases, and 10 bases had no gene match. The germline V gene has CDR1 SNHLY and CDR2 FYNNEI. The CDR3 is CASSPGQGSIGTEAFF. The CDR3 bases are TGTGCCAGCAGTCCGGGACAGGGGTCCATTGGCACTGAAGCTTTCTTT. Using reference TRBV2 and TRBJ1-1 for the parts outside the CDR3, the full variable domain is EPEVTQTPSHQVTQMGQEVILRCVPISNHLYFYWYRQILGQKVEFLVSFYNNEISEKSEIFDDQFSVERPDGSNFTLKIRSTKLEDSAMYFCASSPGQGSIGTEAFFGQGTRLTVV.

This chain uses TRBV6-1 with TRBJ2-3, with D possibly TRBD1 on 6 matching bases. The V gene lost 0 bases and the J gene lost 2 bases, with 12 bases spanning the gap. The CDR3 spans 16 residues. Germline CDR1 and CDR2: MNHNS and SASEGT. CDR3 in DNA: TGTGCCAGCAGTGAAGCCGAGGACAGCTTCACAGATACGCAGTATTTT. Translated, it gives CASSEAEDSFTDTQYF.

This sequence joins TRBV27 and TRBJ2-1; 7 bases agree with TRBD1. This CDR3 is built from 17 residues. Germline lookup yields CDR1 MNHEY and CDR2 SMNVEV (reference sequence). V dropped 4 bases and J dropped 2; count of bases not matched to a gene: 11. The CDR3 region is CASSSLKPGQTYNEQFF. In DNA, the CDR3 is TGTGCCAGCAGTTCATTAAAACCGGGACAGACCTACAATGAGCAGTTCTTC.

The chain recombines TRBV7-9 with TRBJ2-6; no reliable D call. V lost 1 base to trimming and J lost 1 base, with 5 bases between them. The CDR3 is 15 amino acids. Germline lookup yields CDR1 SEHNR and CDR2 FQNEAQ (reference sequence). The CDR3 here is CASSLVLSGANVLTF. The CDR3 DNA is TGTGCCAGCAGCTTAGTACTATCTGGGGCCAACGTCCTGACTTTC. Combining the CDR3 with reference TRBV7-9 and TRBJ2-6 gives the whole variable domain DTGVSQNPRHKITKRGQNVTFRCDPISEHNRLYWYRQTLGQGPEFLTYFQNEAQLEKSRLLSDRFSAERPKGSFSTLEIQRTEQGDSAMYLCASSLVLSGANVLTFGAGSRLTVL.

Here the CDR3 DNA reads TGCGCCAGCAGCCAAGGCCCAGGGGACAATCAGCCCCAGCATTTT. Its protein product is CASSQGPGDNQPQHF. This sequence joins TRBV4-1 and TRBJ1-5, with TRBD1 as a possible D gene (6 bases). CDR3 length: 15 residues. Germline V gene sequence: CDR1 MGHRA, CDR2 YSYEKL. V lost 1 base and J lost 3, with 10 bases in between.

The rearrangement joins TRBV19 to TRBJ2-1, with 8 bases identical to TRBD2. After removal of 5 bases from V and 0 bases from J, the junction contained 3 bases not matched to a gene. The germline V gene has CDR1 LNHDA and CDR2 SQIVND (reference sequence). The CDR3 loop spans 15 amino acids. CDR3 sequence reads: CASSLAGNSYNEQFF. Written as DNA, the CDR3 is TGTGCCAGTAGTTTAGCGGGGAACTCCTACAATGAGCAGTTCTTC. Variable domain in full (rest from reference TRBV19 and TRBJ2-1): DGGITQSPKYLFRKEGQNVTLSCEQNLNHDAMYWYRQDPGQGLRLIYYSQIVNDFQKGDIAEGYSVSREKKESFPLTVTSAQKNPTAFYLCASSLAGNSYNEQFFGPGTRLTVL.

The chain is built from TRBV9 and TRBJ1-3, with D possibly TRBD1 on 5 matching bases. CDR1 is SGDLS, CDR2 YYNGEE, per germline. Trimming took off 0 bases at V and 8 bases at J, with 9 bases between the two ends. This CDR3 spans 13 amino acids. This chain's CDR3 is CASSVGGGDTIYF. CDR3 sequence (DNA): TGTGCCAGCAGCGTAGGAGGAGGGGACACCATATATTTT.

The chain employs TRBV7-8 and TRBJ1-2, with a possible D match to TRBD1 (6 bases). This CDR3 comprises 13 residues. The germline CDR1 and CDR2 sequences are SGHVS and FQNEAQ. V lost 5 bases, J lost 4 bases, and 11 bases lay in between. The CDR3 bases are TGTGCCAGCAGCCCGACAGGATTCTATGGCTACACCTTC. Protein: CASSPTGFYGYTF.

The CDR3 coding sequence is TGTGCCAGCAGCGTAGGCTCGAGCGGGGCAGACAATGAGCAGTTCTTC. Residues: CASSVGSSGADNEQFF. The chain is built from TRBV9 and TRBJ2-1, with TRBD2 identical over 7 bases. V was pared by 0 bases and J by 5 bases, with 8 bases of the junction left unmatched. The CDR3 consists of 16 residues. Germline CDR1 reads SGDLS; CDR2 reads YYNGEE.

This chain links TRBV7-9 with TRBJ1-2; D is unclear. Germline lookup yields CDR1 SEHNR and CDR2 FQNEAQ (reference sequence). Trimming left V 5 bases short and J 8 bases short, with 12 bases between. The CDR3 consists of 12 residues. The CDR3 region has the DNA TGTGCCAGCAGCCTAGGCACAGCCGGCTACACCTTC. As protein: CASSLGTAGYTF.

The V call is TRBV6-6, the J call TRBJ1-2, with 9 bases matching TRBD1. CDR3 length: 15 residues. V was pared by 3 bases and J by 3 bases, with 5 bases of the junction left unmatched. Per germline, CDR1 MNHNY and CDR2 SVGAGI (reference sequence). The DNA for the CDR3 is TGTGCCAGCAGTTATGGACAGGGGTTGGACTATGGCTACACCTTC. Translating gives CASSYGQGLDYGYTF.

The chain uses TRBV4-1 and TRBJ2-2; D is possibly TRBD2 (7 bases). Germline-derived CDR1 and CDR2 are MGHRA and YSYEKL. There are 15 residues in the CDR3. Trimming cost V 4 bases and J 2 bases, with 11 bases left between them. CDR3 protein: CASSPGGLNTGELFF. The CDR3 DNA sequence: TGCGCCAGCAGCCCGGGGGGCCTAAACACCGGGGAGCTGTTTTTT.